This section outlines one T cell receptor beta chain sequence together with its context. The same CDR3 also results from other DNA sequences found in this sample. The data stem from a study of blood T cell repertoires in COVID-19. Generated by immunoSEQ multiplex PCR, the TCRdb table keeps only in-frame clones and is missing some. This table holds around 180,000 clones, about 90% found once. CDR1 is MDHEN and CDR2 is SYDVKM in the germline V gene. The CDR3 runs 14 residues. With 4 bases clipped from V and 5 bases from J, the junction kept 5 bases outside the gene matches. The sample consisted of peripheral blood. This clonotype was sampled from a middle-aged man with active or convalescent COVID-19. The V and J genes are TRBV28 and TRBJ1-2, with 9 nucleotides matching TRBD1. CDR3 protein: CASSSTGGGYGYTF. CDR3 bases: TGTGCCAGCAGTTCAACAGGGGGCGGGTATGGCTACACCTTC.